The rows below give T cell receptor beta chains drawn from one sample of a study of blood T cell repertoires in COVID-19. The assay was immunoSEQ multiplex PCR, and TCRdb's table has in-frame clones only and misses some. The table shows over 120,000 clones, with around 79% occurring only once. Sequencing was carried out using peripheral blood. Source of these receptors: an older woman with COVID-19, enrolled during active disease. Both conserved end residues are part of each CDR3. The D gene is left open where the match is weak. Clone size is shown for a subset of rows, as once, few, many or a class of expanded clone.

TRBJ1-4 TRBV2 NA NA TGTGCCAGCAGTGGGGCAGGCCCAAATGAAAAACTGTTTTTT CASSGAGPNEKLFF
TRBJ2-7 TRBV24-1 TRBD2 NA TGTGCCACCAGTGATCCTCACGTCGGCCTCGGGAGGGGACCCTCCTTTGAGCAGTACTTC CATSDPHVGLGRGPSFEQYF
TRBJ2-7 TRBV27 NA NA TGTGCCAGCAGGCGGAACACGGGGTACGAGCAGTACTTC CASRRNTGYEQYF
TRBJ1-2 TRBV27 NA NA TGTGCCAGCAGCCCACAGGGTAGCTATGGCTACACCTTC CASSPQGSYGYTF
TRBJ1-4 TRBV5-8 NA NA TGTGCCAGCAGCTTGCGGAGGCCTGAAGGAAAACTGTTTTTT CASSLRRPEGKLFF
TRBJ2-7 TRBV5-1 NA many TGCGCCAGCAGCTTCTCGACTAGCTCCTACGAGCAGTACTTC CASSFSTSSYEQYF
TRBJ2-5 TRBV5-6 TRBD1 NA TGTGCCAGCACCCCAGGGGACAGGGGGTATTTAGAAGAGACCCAGTACTTC CASTPGDRGYLEETQYF
TRBJ1-2 TRBV27 NA NA TGTGCCAGCAGGCCGGGGGGCTCCTATGGCTACACCTTC CASRPGGSYGYTF
TRBJ2-2 TRBV18 TRBD1 NA TGTGCCAGCTCACCAGGACAGGTTGGCACCGGGGAGCTGTTTTTT CASSPGQVGTGELFF
TRBJ2-2 TRBV11-2 TRBD2 NA TGTGCCAGCAGCTTTTCCAGCGGGGGGTTAAACACCGGGGAGCTGTTTTTT CASSFSSGGLNTGELFF
TRBJ2-7 TRBV9 TRBD2 NA TGTGCCAGCAGCGTAGCCGCGGGGGGCGGCGCCTACGAGCAGTACTTC CASSVAAGGGAYEQYF
TRBJ1-2 TRBV3-1/TRBV3-2 NA once TGTGCCAGCAGCCAAGATCTGCGGGGGGATGGCTACACCTTC CASSQDLRGDGYTF
TRBJ2-7 TRBV28 TRBD2 NA TGTGCCAGCAGCTACGTGGGACTAGGAAGCGAGCAGTACTTC CASSYVGLGSEQYF
TRBJ1-1 TRBV7-2 NA NA TGTGCCAGCAGCTTAGCCAGGGGTTCCGGTGAAGCTTTCTTT CASSLARGSGEAFF
TRBJ1-4 TRBV7-3 TRBD1 NA TGTGCCAGCAGCCCCACCCCCTGGGACAGGGGTGAAAAACTGTTTTTT CASSPTPWDRGEKLFF
TRBJ1-1 TRBV29-1 NA NA TGCAGCGTTTTCGACCAAGCGGACGCTTTCTTT CSVFDQADAFF
TRBJ2-3 TRBV9 TRBD1 NA TGTGCCAGCAGCGTAGAATCGGGGACAGTCACAGATACGCAGTATTTT CASSVESGTVTDTQYF
TRBJ1-4 TRBV5-1 TRBD1 NA TGCGCCAGCAGCATTCTCGGGACAGGGAATGAAAAACTGTTTTTT CASSILGTGNEKLFF
TRBJ2-5 TRBV5-1 NA NA TGCGCCAGCAGCGGCGCAGGGCAAGAGACCCAGTACTTC CASSGAGQETQYF
TRBJ1-2 TRBV3-1/TRBV3-2 TRBD1 few TGTGCCAGCAGCCCTGCGACGGGACAGGGGAATGGCTACACCTTC CASSPATGQGNGYTF
TRBJ1-6 TRBV28 TRBD1 NA TGTGCCAGCAGTTTAAGATCCGGGACAGGGATCGATAAGGTCCACTTT CASSLRSGTGIDKVHF
TRBJ1-1 TRBV5-1 NA once TGCGCCAGCAGCCGTGTGGACTCTGGATGGAACACTGAAGCTTTCTTT CASSRVDSGWNTEAFF
TRBJ2-5 TRBV5-4 NA NA TGTGCCAGCAGCTTGGCCGGCAGGGGAGAGTACCAAGAGACCCAGTACTTC CASSLAGRGEYQETQYF
TRBJ1-4 TRBV6-2/TRBV6-3 TRBD1 few TGTGCCAGCAGTTACGGTGGACAGGGAGATGTTGGAGAAAAACTGTTTTTT CASSYGGQGDVGEKLFF
TRBJ1-6 TRBV10-3 NA NA TGTGCCTCTAGGGCGGAGGGACTTCTGGATTCACCCCTCCACTTT CASRAEGLLDSPLHF
TRBJ2-1 TRBV5-1 TRBD2 NA TGCGCCAGCAGCGATGGGACTAGCGGACTTTACAATGAGCAGTTCTTC CASSDGTSGLYNEQFF
TRBJ1-3 TRBV6-1 NA NA TGTGCCAGCAGTGAAGGGCAGGGCCCTGGAAACACCATATATTTT CASSEGQGPGNTIYF